This TCR beta chain was documented in a study of CXCR3-negative and CXCR3-positive naive CD8 T cells. Findings and caveats of the study: CXCR3-negative naive cells had less hydrophobic TRB CDR3s than did CXCR3-positive naive cells. Naive subsets had comparable surface CD5; TCR strength was inferred from TRB CDR3 properties.

In regard to this clonotype: Its antigen is unknown.

The TRB libraries of cDNA were built by UMI-labeled 5' RACE. Reprocessing the 5' RACE reads, TCRdb reports a single entry for every CDR3 protein and omits DNA. This table lists under 150,000 distinct CDR3 sequences. The CDR3 sequence is 13 residues long. Per germline, CDR1 MNHEY and CDR2 SVGEGT. Cells classed as naive CD8+ T cells were CD45RO-CCR7+CD27+CD95-. This clonotype was obtained from a human donor in good health. Some clones in this sample may be carry-over from other donors' samples. The sample comprised naive CXCR3+ CD8+ T cells from blood. The sample's subset: CD45RO-CCR7+CD27+CD95- naive CD8+ T cells expressing CXCR3 (TNR3+). The rearrangement links TRBV6-2 or TRBV6-3 to TRBJ2-7; TCRdb reports TRBD1, a call that lacks DNA to check it against. CDR3 in amino acids: CASSWGSSYEQYF.